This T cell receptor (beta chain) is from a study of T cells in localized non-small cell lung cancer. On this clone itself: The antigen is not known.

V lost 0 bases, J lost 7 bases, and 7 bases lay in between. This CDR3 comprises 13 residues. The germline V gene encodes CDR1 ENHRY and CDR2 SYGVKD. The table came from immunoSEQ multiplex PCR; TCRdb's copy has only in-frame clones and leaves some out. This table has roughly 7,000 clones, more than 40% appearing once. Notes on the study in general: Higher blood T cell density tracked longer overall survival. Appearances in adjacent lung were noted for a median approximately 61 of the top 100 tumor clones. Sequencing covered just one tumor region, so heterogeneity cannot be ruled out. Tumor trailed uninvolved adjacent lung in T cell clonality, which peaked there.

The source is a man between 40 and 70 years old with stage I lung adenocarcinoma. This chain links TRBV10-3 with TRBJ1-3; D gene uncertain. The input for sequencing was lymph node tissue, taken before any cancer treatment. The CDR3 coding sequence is TGTGCCATCAGTGAGTCGACGGGGAACACCATATATTTT. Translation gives CAISESTGNTIYF.